This T cell receptor (beta chain) comes out of a study of T cells after yellow fever vaccination. TCRdb independently ran MiXCR on the 5' RACE reads; one entry per CDR3 protein. Of 620,000 or so distinct CDR3 sequences listed, 17% are singletons. This clonotype was seen repeatedly, ten times or more. Its cognate antigen is unknown. General study results and limits: Researchers report a weaker secondary response that nonetheless peaked faster, day 5 versus 15.

This receptor was identified in a man aged 18 to 29 who received the YFV17D yellow fever vaccine. The material sequenced was PBMCs, taken 5 to 6 days after the first yellow fever vaccination.

The CDR3 spells CASSFGNRASTDTQYF. CDR3 sequence (DNA): TGTGCCAGCAGTTTTGGTAACAGAGCTAGCACAGATACGCAGTATTTT. J is TRBJ2-3 and V is TRBV12-3 or TRBV12-4, with D uncertain. The CDR3 has 16 residues. V dropped 3 bases and J dropped 0 bases, with 13 bases sitting between them.